This TCR beta chain was obtained from a study of post-analysis software for immune sequencing data. Turning to the study itself: Relapsing-remitting, secondary progressive and progressive-relapsing multiple sclerosis were all included among the disease courses.

Study-wide results and caveats: Roughly 5 TRBV segments, TRBV5-6, TRBV5-1 and TRBV20-1 among them, were found more frequent in patients than controls.

Unique molecular identifiers featured in each of the TCR beta cDNA libraries. T cells, roughly 1 to 10 million of them, yielded some 510,000 cDNA molecules. TCRdb reprocessed the PCR reads with MiXCR, giving one entry per CDR3 protein. Of around 400,000 distinct CDR3 sequences listed, roughly 40% are singletons. This clonotype was observed a handful of times. Its target is unknown. The germline V and J ends were trimmed by 7 bases and 1 base, with 14 bases remaining between them. The germline gives CDR1 SGHRS, CDR2 YFSETQ. CDR3 length equals 14 residues. The sample was blood. The receptor was derived from a girl aged 2 to 10 with multiple sclerosis. V is TRBV5-1 and J is TRBJ2-5, with a possible D match to TRBD1 (6 bases). Here the CDR3 reads CASSYRGGQETQYF. DNA for the CDR3: TGCGCCAGCTCCTACAGAGGGGGCCAAGAGACCCAGTACTTC.